This T cell receptor beta chain was captured by sequencing in a study of blood T cell repertoires in COVID-19. Overall study: Acute and convalescent COVID-19 samples came from the United States, Italy and Spain. T cells, B-cell-depleted T cells, or PBMCs provided the cDNA or gDNA that served as material.

Sequencing was performed with immunoSEQ multiplex PCR; in TCRdb, only in-frame clones are kept and a portion is missing. The data contain approximately 670,000 clones, more than 80% of them singletons. The CDR3 totals 18 residues. Per germline, CDR1 MNHNS and CDR2 SASEGT. V was trimmed by 2 bases and J by 5 bases, leaving 24 bases between them. The specimen sequenced was peripheral blood. The clonotype comes from a woman aged 18-35 years with acute or convalescent COVID-19. The chain uses TRBV6-1 and TRBJ2-5; weak D call: TRBD2 (6 bases). CDR3 nucleotide sequence: TGTGCCAGCAGTGAACCCCCGGGGCGGGGCTACCCAGGGGAGACCCAGTACTTC. Protein product: CASSEPPGRGYPGETQYF.